This TCR beta chain was documented in a study of identical twins. Broader study findings: Insertions were reduced in abundant cord blood beta clonotypes but not in memory repertoires.

A universal primer binding site was introduced by template switching. The final cDNA contained unique molecular identifiers. A single record per CDR3 protein comes from TCRdb applying MiXCR to the 5' RACE reads. Of hundreds of thousands of distinct CDR3 sequences listed, approximately 18% were seen once; the top ten hold 13%. Of note for this clonotype: What it recognizes is unknown.

Trimming pared 1 base from V and 8 bases from J, leaving 8 bases between. This CDR3 has 13 residues. CDR1 is SEHNR and CDR2 is FQNEAQ in the germline V gene (reference sequence). These records were also assigned to another study, of T cells expressing NK-cell markers.

Sequenced: PBMCs. The chain links TRBV7-9 to TRBJ2-2; D may be TRBD2 (6 bases). The clonotype originates from a woman under 30 in good health. CDR3 DNA sequence: TGTGCCAGCAGCTTAGTCGGGAGAGGGGAGCTGTTTTTT. Translated, it gives CASSLVGRGELFF.